This TCR beta chain was recorded in a study of regulatory T cells in long-lasting Graves disease (dated by TCRdb to the early 2020s). With respect to the entire study: Newly diagnosed Graves' disease patients had taken antithyroid drugs for less than 3 months. This study used TCR sequencing and RNA sequencing of peripheral blood to compare persistent Graves' disease patients against newly diagnosed Graves' disease patients. The study took place in China and was registered as a clinical trial. A total of some 35 samples underwent TCR sequencing, from some 13 patients with persistent Graves' disease and roughly 20 patients with newly diagnosed Graves' disease.

The time point label on this specimen signifies: newly diagnosed GD, antithyroid drugs for less than 3 months. For both TCR sequencing and RNA sequencing, RNA was extracted from PBMCs in TRIzol. The diagnosis of Graves' disease was made according to American Thyroid Association guidelines. Patients for the study were recruited at an endocrinology department in Xi'an, China. Each patient gave approximately 10 milliliters of peripheral blood, collected in an EDTA anticoagulant tube. Ficoll Paque Plus density gradient separation was used to isolate PBMCs, and no further T cell sorting was performed. An Agilent 2100 Bioanalyzer and agarose gel were used to assess RNA quality, and a NanoDrop 2000 was used to measure RNA concentration. Beyond this particular receptor, the publication reports: Peripheral blood alone was examined, since thyroid tissue, which constituted the primary lesion, could not be accessed. Lower TCR Shannon entropy and fewer highly expanded clones were observed in persistent Graves' disease patients than in newly diagnosed patients, which suggested clonal expansion. Sequencing and analysis were restricted to the TCR beta chain. More public clonotypes were shared among persistent patients (about 2,800) than among newly diagnosed patients (roughly 1,000). The authors acknowledged the small sample size as a limitation that may reduce accuracy. Persistent disease showed preferential use of TRBV28, TRBJ1-2 and TRBJ2-5, whereas newly diagnosed disease favored TRBV20-1 and TRBJ2-1.

Reading from cysteine to phenylalanine, the CDR3 counts 13 amino acids. Kept here is only the CDR3 DNA, which spans 39 bases and is read in frame from base 1. Based on the germline V gene, the CDR1 and CDR2 sequences are SGHVS and FQNEAQ. V loses 0 bases, J loses 7 bases, and the germline ends lie 9 bases apart. Notes on this clonotype: Its antigen is still unknown. No much larger clone exists at a distance of one base, and base qualities are not known.

The library was produced with multiplex PCR. Sequenced using an Illumina HiSeq 4000. iRepertoire HTBI primers and Arm-PCR amplification of CDR3 regions were used to construct TCR beta libraries. Before sequencing, the PCR products went through gel purification. Per the source publication's procedure: A total of 62 TRBV and 14 TRBJ segments were identified across samples and were used for gene usage analysis of CDR3 amino acid clonotypes. COPE and FqMerger were used to merge filtered high-quality paired reads into contigs. BLAST was used to align contigs to IMGT TRBV, TRBD and TRBJ reference genes, and CDR3 was defined according to IMGT. Highly expanded clones were defined as clonotypes with a frequency above 0.1%. Shannon entropy was used to measure repertoire diversity, and the Gini coefficient was used to measure V-J evenness. Clonotypes shared by more than one individual were considered public. TCRdb applied fastp at Q25 and MiXCR to the public reads, then kept only in-frame beta chains. A single entry per CDR3 protein holds the most common genes and DNA from its merged rows. TCRdb, not the authors, supplied the V and J calls. The sample has some 600,000 distinct CDR3 sequences on record, 15% to 20% of them singletons. 9.5% to 15% of the sample is taken by the ten largest.

These data were also reused for a study on T cells in Graves' hyperthyroidism and ophthalmopathy. Per the second study: Stable Graves' hyperthyroidism was defined as the absence of progression to ophthalmopathy over 18 months of follow-up. The hyperthyroidism patients were between 18 and 65 years old and newly diagnosed, with a disease duration of less than 2 months. Patients with uncontrolled infections, other autoimmune diseases, pregnancy or lactation were excluded. Diagnoses were based on clinical symptoms, serum thyroxine and TRAb, thyroid ultrasound and orbital computed tomography. A first-round RT-PCR of the TCR CDR3 used the HTBI primer set with the Qiagen OneStep RT-PCR kit. Most expanded thyroid clonotypes (frequency above 0.001) were also detected in blood, suggesting blood repertoires may reflect thyroid immune responses. A model built on a 13 V-J signature distinguished ophthalmopathy from stable hyperthyroidism, reaching 85% to 90% sensitivity and about 81% specificity in cross-validation and 80%/75% in testing. In validation, the model predicted progression to ophthalmopathy a median of approximately 6.3 months before onset, with roughly 71% sensitivity and roughly 79% specificity. To identify TCR V-J signatures that set the groups apart, the researchers used a discovery cohort of 95 to 100 patients, made up of roughly 40 with Graves' ophthalmopathy and approximately 57 with stable Graves' hyperthyroidism. An independent validation cohort of around 19 hyperthyroidism patients and approximately 16 patients who later progressed to ophthalmopathy tested prospective prediction of ophthalmopathy. The 90 to 100 discovery patients were randomly divided into training and test sets at a 7:3 ratio. In several Graves' hyperthyroidism patients, the study also compared T-cell repertoires from thyroid tissue with T-cell repertoires from blood. After sampling, hyperthyroidism patients received methimazole starting at 30 mg daily, and ophthalmopathy patients received high-dose intravenous methylprednisolone. Libraries were constructed in a second round of multiplex PCR, after which size selection and purification were performed. Paired-end sequencing of the libraries was performed with 100 bp reads on an Illumina HiSeq2000. SOAPnuke was used to process the raw data, with reads discarded if the reads contained adapters or uncalled bases, had a mean Phred below 15, or lacked an exact constant-primer or identifier match. COPE v1.2.5 was used to merge the high-quality paired reads, and each unique nucleotide sequence was defined as a clonotype. MiTCR v1.1 was used to align clonotypes to the IMGT TRBV, TRBD and TRBJ reference segments. The analysis included only V-J combinations with a frequency above 0.0001, which together covered around 99% of the repertoires. The TCS score was defined as the ratio of F50 (clonal expansion) to E x V (chaos), calculated using BLOSUM62-based TCRdist between CDR3 peptides within each V-J. Welch's t-statistics and random forest reduced fewer than 550 V-J features to 10 to 15, which were used in a naive Bayes classifier (R e1071). Sample size was not statistically predetermined, and blinding of investigators to group allocation was not performed. According to the paper, TCR Vbeta CDR3 sequencing was carried out on 135 peripheral blood samples, which came from fewer than 50 ophthalmopathy, 75 or so hyperthyroidism and approximately 17 progressor patients.

The TCR comes from a man aged 18 to 30 with Graves disease. Donor details come from another sample of the same person, matched by shared clones. The V and J segments used are TRBV7-8 and TRBJ1-2, with TRBD1 perhaps the D gene, on 5 matching bases. The sample here was peripheral blood mononuclear cells (PBMCs), taken at new diagnosis, from a patient treated with antithyroid drugs. The nucleotide sequence is TGTGCCAGCAGCTTAGCGGGGCAGGTTGGCTACACCTTC. Its protein reads: CASSLAGQVGYTF.